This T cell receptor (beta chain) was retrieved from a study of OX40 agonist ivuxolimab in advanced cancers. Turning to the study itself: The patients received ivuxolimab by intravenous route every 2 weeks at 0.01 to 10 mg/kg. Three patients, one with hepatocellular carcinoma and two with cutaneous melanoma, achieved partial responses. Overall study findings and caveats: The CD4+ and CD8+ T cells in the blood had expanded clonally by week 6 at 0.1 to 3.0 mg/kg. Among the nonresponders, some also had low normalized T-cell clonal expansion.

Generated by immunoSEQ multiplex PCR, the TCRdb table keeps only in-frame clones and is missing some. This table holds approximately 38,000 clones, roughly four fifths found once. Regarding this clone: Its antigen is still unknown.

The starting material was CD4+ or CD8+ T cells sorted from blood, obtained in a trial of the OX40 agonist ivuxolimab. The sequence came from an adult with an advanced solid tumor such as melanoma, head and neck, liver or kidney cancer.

The CDR3 nucleotides read TGTGCCAGCAGCTTGGGCGCATACGCGAACACCGGGGAGCTGTTTTTT. It yields the protein CASSLGAYANTGELFF. The chain employs TRBV7-9 and TRBJ2-2; D is unclear. Looked up from germline, CDR1 is SEHNR and CDR2 is FQNEAQ (reference sequence). V lost 3 bases and J lost 0, with 11 bases in between. This CDR3 is 16 amino acids long.